A selection of T cell receptor beta chains follows, all from one sample in a study of T cells in Graves' hyperthyroidism and ophthalmopathy. TCRdb called the multiplex PCR reads again in MiXCR, with one record for every CDR3 protein. The table shows about 480,000 distinct CDR3 sequences, with 24% occurring only once. Sequencing was performed on blood. The receptors were sampled from a woman in her 30s with Graves' ophthalmopathy. CDR3s include the opening cysteine and the closing phenylalanine or tryptophan. Each record gives: D gene, clone size, V gene, J gene, CDR3 protein, CDR3 DNA. D genes are given only for firm matches. Clone size is not always given. Where it is, it says once, few, many or a class for expanded clones.

D: .
size: few
V: TRBV28
J: TRBJ1-1
CDR3: CASSLEDRNTGAFF
DNA: TGTGCCAGCAGTTTAGAGGATAGGAACACTGGAGCTTTCTTT

D: .
size: .
V: TRBV6-1
J: TRBJ1-6
CDR3: CASSEVQTYNSPLHF
DNA: TGTGCCAGCAGTGAAGTCCAGACCTATAATTCACCCCTCCACTTT

D: .
size: many
V: TRBV6-1
J: TRBJ1-1
CDR3: CASSEVGGQAFF
DNA: TGTGCCAGCAGTGAAGTGGGGGGGCAGGCTTTCTTT

D: .
size: .
V: TRBV3-1
J: TRBJ1-1
CDR3: CAISQAQGMNIEAFF
DNA: TGTGCCATCAGCCAAGCCCAGGGAATGAACATTGAAGCTTTCTTT

D: TRBD1
size: .
V: TRBV6-2/TRBV6-3
J: TRBJ2-7
CDR3: CASSYYLRTGGIYEQYF
DNA: TGTGCCAGCAGTTACTATCTCAGGACAGGCGGTATCTACGAGCAGTACTTC

D: TRBD1
size: .
V: TRBV28
J: TRBJ2-7
CDR3: CASSTPEGAEQYF
DNA: TGTGCCAGCAGTACCCCAGAGGGGGCTGAGCAGTACTTC

D: .
size: few
V: TRBV7-3
J: TRBJ1-2
CDR3: CASSWEGRFGYTF
DNA: TGTGCCAGCAGCTGGGAAGGGAGGTTCGGCTACACCTTC

D: .
size: many
V: TRBV6-1
J: TRBJ2-5
CDR3: CASSVRERETQYF
DNA: TGTGCCAGCAGTGTGAGGGAAAGAGAGACCCAGTACTTC

D: TRBD1
size: many
V: TRBV7-9
J: TRBJ2-2
CDR3: CASSIRQGSGELFF
DNA: TGTGCCAGCAGCATTCGACAGGGATCCGGGGAGCTGTTTTTT

D: .
size: many
V: TRBV27
J: TRBJ1-5
CDR3: CASSSTSGYQPQHF
DNA: TGTGCCAGCAGTTCGACCTCAGGGTATCAGCCCCAGCATTTT

D: .
size: many
V: TRBV6-2/TRBV6-3
J: TRBJ2-5
CDR3: CASRLPGTLETQYF
DNA: TGTGCCAGCAGACTTCCAGGGACCCTGGAGACCCAGTACTTC

D: .
size: many
V: TRBV27
J: TRBJ2-5
CDR3: CASSLSGGPTQETQYF
DNA: TGTGCCAGCAGTTTATCGGGAGGCCCCACACAAGAGACCCAGTACTTC

D: TRBD1
size: .
V: TRBV3-1
J: TRBJ2-7
CDR3: CASSHSDRDYEQYF
DNA: TGTGCCAGCAGCCATTCGGACAGGGACTACGAGCAGTACTTC

D: .
size: .
V: TRBV27
J: TRBJ2-3
CDR3: CASSLSGGRDTQYF
DNA: TGTGCCAGCAGTTTATCGGGGGGGCGCGATACGCAGTATTTT

D: TRBD1
size: many
V: TRBV27
J: TRBJ2-7
CDR3: CASSTRTGKREQYF
DNA: TGTGCCAGCAGTACCAGGACAGGGAAAAGGGAGCAGTACTTC

D: .
size: many
V: TRBV24-1
J: TRBJ1-1
CDR3: CATRGPTGTEAFF
DNA: TGTGCCACCAGGGGACCGACGGGCACTGAAGCTTTCTTT

D: TRBD2
size: many
V: TRBV7-3
J: TRBJ2-7
CDR3: CASRSGTSGSYGQYF
DNA: TGTGCCAGCAGGTCCGGGACTAGCGGGAGTTACGGGCAGTACTTC

D: TRBD1
size: .
V: TRBV2
J: TRBJ2-5
CDR3: CASGGQGETQYF
DNA: TGTGCCAGCGGGGGACAGGGTGAGACCCAGTACTTC

D: TRBD1
size: .
V: TRBV7-9
J: TRBJ1-1
CDR3: CASSYSTGMGTEAFF
DNA: TGTGCCAGCAGCTACTCGACAGGGATGGGCACTGAAGCTTTCTTT

D: .
size: .
V: TRBV4-1
J: TRBJ2-5
CDR3: CASSPLGTLGETQYF
DNA: TGCGCCAGCAGCCCACTAGGTACTTTGGGAGAGACCCAGTACTTC

D: .
size: many
V: TRBV6-5
J: TRBJ2-2
CDR3: CASSYPRQILNTGELFF
DNA: TGTGCCAGCAGTTACCCCCGCCAGATCCTGAACACCGGGGAGCTGTTTTTT

D: TRBD2
size: few
V: TRBV20-1
J: TRBJ2-7
CDR3: CSARRGSGPYEQYF
DNA: TGCAGTGCTAGAAGGGGTAGCGGGCCCTACGAGCAGTACTTC

D: TRBD1
size: .
V: TRBV28
J: TRBJ2-5
CDR3: CASRRAGTAPTQYF
DNA: TGTGCCAGCAGGAGAGCCGGGACAGCACCGACCCAGTACTTC

D: TRBD1
size: few
V: TRBV18
J: TRBJ2-2
CDR3: CASSYLGQGTNTGELFF
DNA: TGTGCCAGCTCATACCTTGGACAGGGTACGAACACCGGGGAGCTGTTTTTT

D: TRBD2
size: .
V: TRBV11-2
J: TRBJ2-7
CDR3: CASSLDIAGLLEQYF
DNA: TGTGCCAGCAGCTTAGATATAGCGGGGTTGCTCGAGCAGTACTTC

D: .
size: many
V: TRBV18
J: TRBJ2-5
CDR3: CASTRDYQETQYF
DNA: TGTGCCAGCACCCGGGACTACCAAGAGACCCAGTACTTC

D: TRBD1
size: many
V: TRBV5-1
J: TRBJ2-7
CDR3: CASSSLQGLSYEQYF
DNA: TGCGCCAGCAGCTCCTTACAGGGGCTTTCCTACGAGCAGTACTTC

D: .
size: few
V: TRBV27
J: TRBJ1-6
CDR3: CASSPGPRWGSPLHF
DNA: TGTGCCAGCAGTCCCGGACCGCGTTGGGGCTCACCCCTCCACTTT

D: .
size: .
V: TRBV6-1
J: TRBJ1-2
CDR3: CATGPRGDYGYTF
DNA: TGTGCCACCGGACCCCGGGGGGACTATGGCTACACCTTC

D: .
size: many
V: TRBV7-6
J: TRBJ2-2
CDR3: CASSLRGGRPTGELFF
DNA: TGTGCCAGCTCACTTCGCGGGGGCAGGCCCACCGGGGAGCTGTTTTTT

D: TRBD2
size: many
V: TRBV20-1
J: TRBJ2-5
CDR3: CSARDGGLATETQYF
DNA: TGCAGTGCTAGAGATGGGGGACTAGCGACAGAGACCCAGTACTTC

D: .
size: many
V: TRBV11-2
J: TRBJ1-2
CDR3: CASSLERGLDSGYTF
DNA: TGTGCCAGCAGCTTAGAGCGGGGGTTGGACAGTGGCTACACCTTC

D: TRBD2
size: .
V: TRBV29-1
J: TRBJ2-7
CDR3: CSVEHSSGGAYEQYF
DNA: TGCAGCGTAGAACATTCTAGCGGGGGGGCCTACGAGCAGTACTTC

D: .
size: few
V: TRBV27
J: TRBJ2-7
CDR3: CASSLKGGDYEQYF
DNA: TGTGCCAGCAGTCTTAAAGGGGGGGACTACGAGCAGTACTTC

D: TRBD1
size: few
V: TRBV6-2/TRBV6-3
J: TRBJ2-7
CDR3: CTSSLGQGAYEQYF
DNA: TGTACCAGCAGTCTCGGACAGGGGGCTTATGAGCAGTACTTC

D: .
size: many
V: TRBV28
J: TRBJ2-5
CDR3: CASTAAGGETQYF
DNA: TGTGCCAGCACGGCGGCAGGAGGTGAGACCCAGTACTTC

D: .
size: .
V: TRBV12-3/TRBV12-4
J: TRBJ1-1
CDR3: CASSGGMTNTEAFF
DNA: TGTGCCAGCAGTGGTGGGATGACGAACACTGAAGCTTTCTTT

D: .
size: many
V: TRBV10-3
J: TRBJ1-1
CDR3: CAISAGMNTEAFF
DNA: TGTGCCATCAGTGCTGGGATGAACACTGAAGCTTTCTTT

D: TRBD2
size: few
V: TRBV10-3
J: TRBJ2-7
CDR3: CAISGLGLAGGLYEQYF
DNA: TGTGCCATCAGTGGGTTAGGGCTAGCGGGGGGGCTGTACGAGCAGTACTTC

D: TRBD2
size: .
V: TRBV24-1
J: TRBJ2-5
CDR3: CATSETTSGRETQYF
DNA: TGTGCCACCAGTGAGACGACTAGCGGGAGAGAGACCCAGTACTTC

D: .
size: .
V: TRBV28
J: TRBJ2-7
CDR3: CASESGRIYEQYF
DNA: TGTGCCTCGGAATCGGGCCGGATCTACGAGCAGTACTTC

D: .
size: many
V: TRBV24-1
J: TRBJ2-5
CDR3: CATSDPGQRNQETQYF
DNA: TGTGCCACCAGTGACCCGGGACAAAGAAATCAAGAGACCCAGTACTTC

D: .
size: many
V: TRBV5-5
J: TRBJ1-2
CDR3: CASSLSGNYGYTF
DNA: TGTGCCAGCAGCTTGTCGGGTAACTATGGCTACACCTTC

D: .
size: .
V: TRBV19
J: TRBJ2-2
CDR3: CASSIRGGGELFF
DNA: TGTGCCAGTAGTATAAGGGGCGGCGGGGAGCTGTTTTTT